This is a list of T cell receptor beta chains from one sample in a study of identical twins. TCRdb reprocessed the 5' RACE reads via MiXCR and lists one record per CDR3 protein. This repertoire shows 150,000 or so distinct CDR3 sequences, approximately 3.5% found once; its top ten account for 7% to 10%. Specimen: memory T cells sorted from blood. The receptors shown here come from a man aged 18 to 29 in good health. Both conserved end residues are part of each CDR3. D genes are given only for firm matches. Clone size is stated in some rows and not others, as once, few, many or a class when expanded.

clone size	V gene	J gene	D gene	CDR3 protein	CDR3 DNA
many	TRBV13	TRBJ2-7	-	CASSFSETGPHYEQYF	TGTGCCAGCAGCTTTTCTGAGACAGGTCCCCACTACGAGCAGTACTTC
-	TRBV19	TRBJ2-3	-	CASSIKQKGPPYF	TGTGCCAGTAGTATTAAACAAAAAGGACCTCCGTATTTT
many	TRBV5-4	TRBJ1-2	TRBD1	CASSSQGAGSGGYTF	TGTGCCAGCAGCTCTCAGGGGGCGGGCTCTGGTGGCTACACCTTC
few	TRBV3-1	TRBJ1-3	-	CASSQGGGTSGNTIYF	TGTGCCAGCAGCCAAGGGGGGGGAACTTCTGGAAACACCATATATTTT
many	TRBV12-3/TRBV12-4	TRBJ2-2	-	CASTPGHNTGELFF	TGTGCCAGCACCCCAGGGCACAACACCGGGGAGCTGTTTTTT
many	TRBV24-1	TRBJ2-6	-	CATSDSSSGRNVLTF	TGTGCCACCAGTGATTCTTCTTCGGGGAGGAACGTCCTGACTTTC
many	TRBV14	TRBJ2-1	TRBD2	CASSQGRGLFIRKLNEQFF	TGTGCCAGCAGCCAAGGACGGGGACTATTCATCCGGAAGCTCAATGAGCAGTTCTTC
many	TRBV29-1	TRBJ2-3	TRBD2	CSGQTLAGVGKDTQYF	TGCAGCGGCCAAACTCTAGCGGGAGTAGGTAAAGATACGCAGTATTTT
many	TRBV20-1	TRBJ2-2	-	CSASPGPWGGELFF	TGCAGTGCTAGTCCCGGGCCCTGGGGGGGGGAGCTGTTTTTT
many	TRBV7-9	TRBJ2-1	-	CASSSPAGPGGNEQFF	TGTGCCAGCAGCTCCCCGGCTGGTCCGGGTGGGAATGAGCAGTTCTTC
many	TRBV5-1	TRBJ1-1	TRBD1	CASRWDRPTEAFF	TGCGCCAGCAGATGGGACAGACCCACTGAAGCTTTCTTT
many	TRBV15	TRBJ2-5	TRBD1	CATSQGEETQYF	TGTGCCACCAGCCAGGGGGAGGAGACCCAGTACTTC
many	TRBV29-1	TRBJ2-5	TRBD1	CSAATGVAETQYF	TGCAGCGCGGCAACAGGGGTGGCAGAGACCCAGTACTTC
many	TRBV5-1	TRBJ1-4	-	CASSLRTGGNEKLFF	TGCGCCAGCAGCTTGAGGACCGGAGGCAATGAAAAACTGTTTTTT
many	TRBV29-1	TRBJ2-7	TRBD1	CSVTGGTGGYEQYF	TGCAGCGTCACAGGGGGGACAGGGGGATACGAGCAGTACTTC
many	TRBV7-9	TRBJ2-5	TRBD2	CASSLPSGFQETQYF	TGTGCCAGCAGCTTACCTAGCGGCTTCCAAGAGACCCAGTACTTC
many	TRBV5-1	TRBJ2-1	TRBD2	CASSLKGSGINEQFF	TGCGCCAGCAGCTTGAAAGGTAGCGGGATCAATGAGCAGTTCTTC
many	TRBV6-2/TRBV6-3	TRBJ1-1	-	CASSYILRPGAIGIEAFF	TGTGCCAGCAGTTACATTCTACGCCCCGGGGCAATCGGGATTGAAGCTTTCTTT
many	TRBV3-1	TRBJ2-1	-	CASSQQGASYNEQFF	TGTGCCAGCAGCCAACAGGGAGCCTCCTACAATGAGCAGTTCTTC
few	TRBV25-1	TRBJ2-1	-	CASSLKLTNEQFF	TGTGCCAGTAGCCTCAAACTAACCAATGAGCAGTTCTTC
many	TRBV15	TRBJ2-2	-	CATSRDFGDTGELFF	TGTGCCACCAGCAGAGATTTCGGGGACACCGGGGAGCTGTTTTTT
many	TRBV6-5	TRBJ1-2	-	CASISYYGYTF	TGTGCCAGCATAAGTTACTATGGCTACACCTTC
many	TRBV28	TRBJ2-6	TRBD1	CASNPRAGQGTPGANVLTF	TGTGCCAGCAACCCTCGTGCGGGACAGGGTACCCCTGGGGCCAACGTCCTGACTTTC
many	TRBV5-1	TRBJ2-5	TRBD1	CASSTGTGQQGTQYF	TGCGCCAGCAGTACCGGGACAGGGCAACAAGGGACCCAGTACTTC